Below, 28 T cell receptor beta chains from the same sample are listed, as sequenced in a study of blood T cell repertoires in COVID-19. Generated by immunoSEQ multiplex PCR, the TCRdb table keeps only in-frame clones and is missing some. The data hold some 200,000 clones, with just under 85% observed a single time. The sample consisted of peripheral blood. The source is a human donor with acute or convalescent COVID-19. The donor label of this sample is uncertain.

The chain joins TRBV28 to TRBJ1-2, with 8 positions matching TRBD1. Germline V CDR1 and CDR2: MDHEN, SYDVKM. This CDR3 is built from 14 residues. The V and J ends lost 2 bases and 5 bases, in that order; junction bases with no gene match: 4. CDR3 residues: CASSLPGQGYGYTF. Written as DNA, the CDR3 is TGTGCCAGCAGTTTACCTGGACAGGGATATGGCTACACCTTC.

V and J are TRBV6-2 or TRBV6-3 and TRBJ1-1, with TRBD1 matching over 7 bases. The germline V gene encodes CDR1 MNHEY and CDR2 SVGEGT. The CDR3 sequence is 16 residues long. Germline trimming cut 4 bases from V and 4 bases from J; bases unmatched to any gene: 12. The CDR3 here is CASSLLTGAGGTEAFF. CDR3 nucleotides: TGTGCCAGCAGTTTACTCACAGGGGCTGGGGGCACTGAAGCTTTCTTT.

The chain recombines TRBV7-2 with TRBJ1-2, with D possibly being TRBD1 (6 bases). Trimming removed 0 bases from V and 0 bases from J, with 11 bases in between. The CDR3 is 16 residues long. The germline V gene has CDR1 SGHTA and CDR2 FQGNSA. The CDR3 DNA reads TGTGCCAGCAGCTTAGCGGGGGCAAGTACTAACTATGGCTACACCTTC. Its translation is CASSLAGASTNYGYTF.

This chain links TRBV9 with TRBJ2-2; TRBD2 agrees at 14 bases. Germline CDR1 reads SGDLS; CDR2 reads YYNGEE. This CDR3 contains 18 residues. V was pared by 6 bases and J by 4 bases, with 11 bases of the junction left unmatched. This CDR3 reads CASNPGLAGGQVTGELFF. Here the CDR3 DNA reads TGTGCCAGCAACCCTGGACTAGCGGGAGGTCAGGTCACCGGGGAGCTGTTTTTT.

V usage is TRBV6-2 or TRBV6-3 and J usage is TRBJ1-2; 10 bases align to TRBD1. CDR1 is MNHEY, CDR2 SVGEGT, per germline. After removal of 5 bases from V and 8 bases from J, the junction contained 8 bases not matched to a gene. CDR3 length equals 14 residues. CDR3 sequence (DNA): TGTGCCAGCAGTAACGACAGGGGGCTGCAAGGCTACACCTTC. Its translation: CASSNDRGLQGYTF.

This clone came up a few times. The chain employs TRBV6-5 and TRBJ1-1; D is ambiguous. The CDR3 covers 14 residues. Germline lookup yields CDR1 MNHEY and CDR2 SVGAGI. V shed 2 bases and J shed 1 base, with 8 bases lying between them. Here the CDR3 DNA reads TGTGCCAGCAGTTACCGGGAGAGGAACACTGAAGCTTTCTTT. This codes for CASSYRERNTEAFF.

This chain connects TRBV7-9 to TRBJ1-1; no firm D call. Looked up from germline, CDR1 is SEHNR and CDR2 is FQNEAQ (reference sequence). The length of the CDR3 is 13 residues. V dropped 3 bases and J dropped 11 bases, with 16 bases sitting between them. In DNA, the CDR3 is TGTGCCAGCAGCTTTGGGTCGGGTACGGGGGCTTTCTTT. Translated, it gives CASSFGSGTGAFF.

This rearrangement joins TRBV10-2 to TRBJ2-7, with a possible D match to TRBD1 (6 bases). The CDR3 extends over 15 amino acids. The V end lost 6 bases, the J end lost 5 bases, and 20 bases lay between the germline ends. Per germline, CDR1 WSHSY and CDR2 SAAADI. Here the CDR3 reads CASRGRGGFYDEQYF. In DNA, the CDR3 is TGCGCCAGCAGGGGGAGAGGGGGTTTTTATGACGAGCAGTACTTC.

The chain is built from TRBV28 and TRBJ1-2; TRBD1 aligns across 7 bases. Germline CDR1 is MDHEN and CDR2 is SYDVKM. V lost 1 base to trimming and J lost 13 bases; unmatched junction nucleotides: 6. This CDR3 has 12 amino acids. The CDR3: CASSLSTGTVTF. In nucleotides, the CDR3 is TGTGCCAGCAGTTTATCGACAGGGACAGTCACCTTC.

V usage is TRBV3-1 (or the pseudogene TRBV3-2) and J usage is TRBJ1-1; D gene ambiguous. Germline V gene lookup returns CDR1 LGHDT and CDR2 YNNKEL (reference sequence). This CDR3 has 13 residues. The V and J ends lost 5 bases and 7 bases respectively, with 14 bases between them. The CDR3 protein is CASSSTWASEAFF. In DNA, the CDR3 is TGTGCCAGCAGCTCGACGTGGGCAAGTGAAGCTTTCTTT.

This chain connects TRBV11-3 to TRBJ2-1; D is unclear. With 4 bases removed from V and 9 bases from J, the gap between germline ends came to 10 bases. The V gene's germline CDR1 is SGHNT and CDR2 YENEEA. There are 12 residues in the CDR3. CDR3: CASSSQPGEQFF. The CDR3 DNA is TGTGCCAGCAGCTCCCAGCCGGGTGAGCAGTTCTTC.

The chain is built from TRBV2 and TRBJ2-6, with D possibly TRBD2 on 5 matching bases. V lost 2 bases to trimming and J lost 0 bases, with 17 bases between them. The CDR3 is 19 residues long. Germline CDR1 is SNHLY and CDR2 is FYNNEI. CDR3 loop: CASSEMSGRTNSGANVLTF. CDR3 coding DNA: TGTGCCAGCAGTGAAATGAGCGGCAGAACGAACTCTGGGGCCAACGTCCTGACTTTC. The full variable domain, in which reference TRBV2 and TRBJ2-6 provide the parts outside the CDR3, is EPEVTQTPSHQVTQMGQEVILRCVPISNHLYFYWYRQILGQKVEFLVSFYNNEISEKSEIFDDQFSVERPDGSNFTLKIRSTKLEDSAMYFCASSEMSGRTNSGANVLTFGAGSRLTVL.

The chain recombines TRBV5-4 with TRBJ1-2; tentatively, D is TRBD1 (6 bases). V was clipped by 3 bases and J by 4 bases, with 10 bases between them. The CDR3 sequence is 13 residues long. The germline V gene encodes CDR1 SGHNT and CDR2 YYREEE (reference sequence). The CDR3 DNA is TGTGCCAGCAGCTCCGGACAGAGCTATGGCTACACCTTC. Translating gives CASSSGQSYGYTF.

This clone turned up a few times. V usage is TRBV16 and J usage is TRBJ2-7, with 7 bases matching TRBD2. The CDR3 runs to 15 residues. Trimming at V came to 1 base and at J to 0 bases, leaving 3 bases not matched to a gene. Germline V gives CDR1 KGHSY, CDR2 FQNENV. This CDR3 reads CASSQWGGNSYEQYF. DNA of the CDR3: TGTGCCAGCAGCCAATGGGGGGGAAACTCCTACGAGCAGTACTTC.

This clone appeared a few times. V gene TRBV18 combines with J gene TRBJ1-3; 9 nucleotides agree with TRBD1. Germline V lookup: CDR1 KGHSH, CDR2 LQKENI. Trimming removed 6 bases from V and 1 base from J; junction bases left unmatched: 7. CDR3 size: 16 residues. The chain's CDR3 is CASSRDRGRSGNTIYF. The CDR3 coding sequence is TGTGCCAGCTCGCGCGACAGGGGGAGGTCTGGAAACACCATATATTTT.

The genes are TRBV5-1 and TRBJ1-2; the D gene is possibly TRBD1 (6 bases). Per germline, CDR1 SGHRS and CDR2 YFSETQ. This CDR3 is built from 15 residues. V was shortened by 6 bases and J by 4 bases, with 19 bases between the two germline ends. In DNA form, the CDR3 reads TGCGCCAGCACACCCACTACAGGGAGCTTCTATGGCTACACCTTC. Translated, it gives CASTPTTGSFYGYTF.

The V and J genes are TRBV3-1 (or the pseudogene TRBV3-2) and TRBJ2-3, with 12 positions matching TRBD2. CDR1 and CDR2 from the germline V gene are LGHDT and YNNKEL (reference sequence). The CDR3 has 19 amino acids. Losses at the gene ends were 0 bases for V and 1 base for J; bases not matched to a gene: 8. The CDR3 DNA sequence: TGTGCCAGCAGCCAAGAAAGGCTAGCGGGAGGGACTGGCACAGATACGCAGTATTTT. Its translation is CASSQERLAGGTGTDTQYF.

The rearrangement uses TRBV5-1 and TRBJ2-3; 8 nucleotides match TRBD2. The CDR3 runs to 16 residues. V shed 6 bases, J shed 2 bases, and the junction held 11 bases outside the gene matches. Germline V gene data show CDR1 as SGHRS and CDR2 as YFSETQ. CDR3 region: CASTGGDEALTDTQYF. The CDR3, as DNA: TGCGCCAGCACCGGGGGGGATGAAGCCCTCACAGATACGCAGTATTTT.

For the CDR3, the DNA is TGTGCCAGCAGCGCAGCCTACGAGCAGTACTTC. The encoded protein is CASSAAYEQYF. The J gene is TRBJ2-7, the V gene TRBV7-9; D is ambiguous. CDR3 length: 11 amino acids. Looked up from germline, CDR1 is SEHNR and CDR2 is FQNEAQ (reference sequence). V was shortened by 5 bases and J by 2 bases, with 4 bases between the two germline ends.

The table lists this clone with a few counts. The rearrangement uses TRBV19 and TRBJ1-3; D remains ambiguous. Germline V lookup: CDR1 LNHDA, CDR2 SQIVND (reference sequence). The CDR3 is made up of 15 amino acids. V was pared by 6 bases and J by 3 bases, with 15 bases between. The CDR3 reads CASRRGSGDGNTIYF. CDR3 coding DNA: TGTGCCAGTAGACGCGGCTCGGGTGATGGAAACACCATATATTTT.

This sequence joins TRBV6-5 and TRBJ1-1, with D unclear. V was clipped by 3 bases and J by 3 bases, with 14 bases between them. The CDR3 runs to 15 residues. In germline, CDR1 is MNHEY, CDR2 SVGAGI. The CDR3 nucleotides are TGTGCCAGCAGTTATCATGACATCCTTGACACTGAAGCTTTCTTT. This translates into CASSYHDILDTEAFF.

The chain joins TRBV3-1 (or the pseudogene TRBV3-2) to TRBJ2-7; D might be TRBD2 (6 bases). The CDR3 consists of 13 residues. The germline CDR1 and CDR2 sequences are LGHDT and YNNKEL (reference sequence). With 4 bases removed from V and 5 bases from J, the gap between germline ends came to 12 bases. CDR3 in amino acids: CASSRGGGNEQYF. CDR3 DNA: TGTGCCAGCAGCCGAGGCGGAGGGAACGAGCAGTACTTC.

This clone was found once. The chain recombines TRBV28 with TRBJ1-1; tentatively, D is TRBD1 (5 bases). The germline V and J ends were trimmed by 2 bases and 11 bases, with 21 bases remaining between them. CDR1 and CDR2 from the germline V gene are MDHEN and SYDVKM. This CDR3 region has 15 residues. DNA of the CDR3: TGTGCCAGCAGTTTAAGTCGGGCAGGTACCCCAGGGGCTTTCTTT. It translates to CASSLSRAGTPGAFF.

This chain joins TRBV29-1 and TRBJ2-5; 9 bases are a match to TRBD1. The length of the CDR3 is 13 residues. Germline CDR1 reads SQVTM; CDR2 reads ANQGSEA. V was pared by 1 base and J by 5 bases, with 2 bases of the junction left unmatched. CDR3 nucleotide sequence: TGCAGCGTTGAAGTCGACAGGGGGGAGACCCAGTACTTC. Protein product: CSVEVDRGETQYF.

The genes are TRBV28 and TRBJ1-2; TRBD1 aligns across 8 bases. CDR3 length: 16 residues. The V gene end was trimmed by 5 bases and the J gene end by 4 bases; junction bases not matched to a gene: 12. Germline CDR1 reads MDHEN; CDR2 reads SYDVKM. The CDR3 region is CASSTSGQGWGYGYTF. The CDR3 nucleotides are TGTGCCAGCAGTACCTCCGGACAGGGCTGGGGCTATGGCTACACCTTC.

The chain combines TRBV11-2 with TRBJ2-5; 9 bases fit TRBD2. Germline V gene data show CDR1 as SGHAT and CDR2 as FQNNGV. This CDR3 is built from 15 residues. After removal of 5 bases from V and 8 bases from J, the junction contained 12 bases not matched to a gene. The CDR3 reads CASSPPGSGSVTQYF. In nucleotides, the CDR3 is TGTGCCAGCAGCCCCCCGGGTAGCGGGAGTGTCACCCAGTACTTC.

J is TRBJ2-7 and V is TRBV9; 9 bases fit TRBD2. Germline CDR1 reads SGDLS; CDR2 reads YYNGEE. V shed 4 bases and J 3 bases; nucleotides not matched to a gene: 11. This CDR3 is 16 amino acids long. CDR3 bases: TGTGCCAGCAGCCCATCCGGGGTAGCGGGAGTCTACGAGCAGTACTTC. Protein: CASSPSGVAGVYEQYF.

The chain is built from TRBV11-1 and TRBJ2-6; 8 positions match TRBD1. The CDR3 consists of 16 residues. The germline gives CDR1 SGHAT, CDR2 FQDESV (reference sequence). V was clipped by 1 base and J by 4 bases; unmatched bases: 3. The CDR3 loop reads CASSLDRGAGANVLTF. The DNA for the CDR3 is TGTGCCAGCAGCTTAGACAGGGGGGCGGGGGCCAACGTCCTGACTTTC.